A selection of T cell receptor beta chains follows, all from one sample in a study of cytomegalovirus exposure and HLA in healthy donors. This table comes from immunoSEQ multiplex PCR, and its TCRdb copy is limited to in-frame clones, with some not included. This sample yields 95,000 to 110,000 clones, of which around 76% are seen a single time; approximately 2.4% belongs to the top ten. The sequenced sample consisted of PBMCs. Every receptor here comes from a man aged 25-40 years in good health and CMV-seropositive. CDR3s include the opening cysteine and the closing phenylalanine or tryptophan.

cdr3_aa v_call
CAISEPKGAYEQYF TRBV10-3
CASIRVPGNTIYF TRBV9
CASRTSGGRDTGELFF TRBV7-9
CARSDRVSNEKLFF TRBV2
CASSFDGATDTQYF TRBV7-9
CAISMGGDNYGYTF TRBV10-3
CASSTGGGVYNEQFF TRBV11-2
CASSQQKGVDYGYTF TRBV4-2
CASSRGLNQPQHF TRBV5-8
CSSSAIGGATNEKLFF TRBV7-9
CSSSLAGGTEQETQYF TRBV7-9
CASSLSPRDGYTF TRBV27
CASSLETGLETQYF TRBV7-9
CASSRTPRGRGEQFF TRBV11-2
CASGLEGSNYGYTF TRBV12-5
CASTRGGSTDTQYF TRBV19
CASSPAGAAYEQYF TRBV19
CASSISADTQYF TRBV19
CASSLEEAGANYGYTF TRBV7-9
CASSRGQSTEAFF TRBV4-1
CASSNQDRAGQPQHF TRBV27